The clone carrying this T cell receptor (beta chain) has only a few counts. This specimen belongs to a study of cytomegalovirus exposure and HLA in healthy donors. The donors gave bone marrow, and they were healthy. With 60 Vbeta and 13 Jbeta primers, the PCR was carried out. Only in-frame clones appear in the TCRdb table, and some are missing; sequencing was by immunoSEQ multiplex PCR. The table lists about 180,000 clones, around 80% of them singletons. Deletions cut 4 bases from V and 2 bases from J, with 4 bases between. The V gene's germline CDR1 is SGHDT and CDR2 YYEEEE. This CDR3 has 11 amino acids.

The specimen was PBMCs. The V gene is TRBV5-6, the J gene TRBJ2-7; D call uncertain. This TCR derives from a man between 18 and 35 years old in good health and CMV-seronegative. CDR3 region: CASSVAYEQYF. The CDR3 DNA follows: TGTGCCAGCAGCGTAGCCTACGAGCAGTACTTC. Combining the CDR3 with reference TRBV5-6 and TRBJ2-7 gives the whole variable domain DAGVTQSPTHLIKTRGQQVTLRCSPKSGHDTVSWYQQALGQGPQFIFQYYEEEERQRGNFPDRFSGHQFPNYSSELNVNALLLGDSALYLCASSVAYEQYFGPGTRLTVT.